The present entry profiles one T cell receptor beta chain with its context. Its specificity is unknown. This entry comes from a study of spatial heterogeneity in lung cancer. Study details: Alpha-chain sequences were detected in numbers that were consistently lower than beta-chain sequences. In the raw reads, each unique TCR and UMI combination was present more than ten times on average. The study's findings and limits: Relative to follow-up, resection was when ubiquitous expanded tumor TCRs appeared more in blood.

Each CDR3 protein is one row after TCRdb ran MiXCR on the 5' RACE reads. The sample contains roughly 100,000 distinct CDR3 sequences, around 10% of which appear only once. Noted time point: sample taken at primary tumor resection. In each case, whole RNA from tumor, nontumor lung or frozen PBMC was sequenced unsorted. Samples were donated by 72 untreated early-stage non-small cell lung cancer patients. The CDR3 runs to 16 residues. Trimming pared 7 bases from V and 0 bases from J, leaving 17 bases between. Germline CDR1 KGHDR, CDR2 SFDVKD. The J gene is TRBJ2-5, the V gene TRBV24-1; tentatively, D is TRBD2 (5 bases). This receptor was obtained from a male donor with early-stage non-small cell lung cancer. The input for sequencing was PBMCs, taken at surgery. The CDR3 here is CATSPARGSYQETQYF. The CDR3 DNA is TGTGCCACCAGCCCCGCCCGGGGATCGTACCAAGAGACCCAGTACTTC.